This TCR beta chain was found in a study of blood T cells in healthy people across ages (dated by TCRdb to about 2015). For the wider study: Template switching captured roughly one uniquely barcoded TCR beta cDNA molecule per two T cells in model experiments. The study measured age-related changes in TCR beta repertoire diversity using deep sequencing normalized with unique cDNA molecular identifiers. Donors were grouped into four age groups: young (average 16 years), middle-aged (39), aged (over 55) and long-lived (approximately 81). To avoid experimental bias, donors of different ages were randomly spread across the sequencing lanes. The study analyzed two additional independent replicas of 1 million unique cDNA reads from the same blood draw for two donors, one aged 18 to 29 and one aged 80 or older.

For this clonotype: Its specific antigen is unknown. It has no much larger one-base neighbor in the sample; base qualities were not kept.

The CDR3 covers 15 residues, taking in both the cysteine and the phenylalanine. The kept DNA is CDR3 alone, 45 bases in frame from the first base. Taken from the germline V gene (reference sequence), the CDR1 and CDR2 loops are LNHNV and YYDKDF. V is cut back by 6 bases and J by 8 bases, with 11 bases in the junction unmatched. The donors were 40 or so Caucasian individuals from Russia, aged about 6 to 95 years, who were systemically healthy. Approximately 9.3 milliliters of peripheral blood were drawn from each donor into EDTA-treated Vacutainer tubes. PBMCs were isolated by Ficoll-Paque density-gradient centrifugation, with at least 7 million obtained per sample. Total RNA, at least 6 micrograms per sample, was extracted from PBMCs with Trizol reagent. For every donor, an aliquot of PBMCs went through flow cytometry to measure the percentages of naive CD45RAhigh/CD27high T cells. What the authors observed across the whole study: Observed TCR beta diversity per million T cells fell roughly linearly with age, and a significant reduction was already apparent by age roughly 40. Because the CMV infection status of the donors was unknown, age-related changes in expanded clonotypes may potentially have been confounded. The percentage of naive T cells measured by flow cytometry correlated strongly with observed TCR beta diversity. Estimates of total diversity based on one million sequenced T cells were considered lower bounds and underestimates. The long-lived group showed more naive CD4+ T cells, fewer expanded clones and increased TCR diversity than the aged group, suggesting age selection. Conclusive comparison of naive and antigen-experienced compartments was prevented by the profiling of bulk unsorted PBMCs.

Libraries came from 5' RACE. Instrument on record: Illumina HiSeq 2500. A second PCR of roughly 7 to 12 cycles was run with a J-beta primer mix and a sample-barcoded 5' primer. Each TCR beta cDNA molecule received a unique molecular identifier from a template-switch 5' adaptor carrying 12 random nucleotides. Each sample yielded at least 2.5 million CDR3-containing paired-end reads. All of the RNA was converted into first-strand cDNA using the Mint cDNA synthesis kit, with a TRBC-specific oligonucleotide serving as the primer. All cDNA was treated with uracil-DNA glycosylase and then went through a first 18-cycle PCR with the universal primers M1SS and BC2_uni_R. As for how the authors treated the data: Each sample was normalized by randomly selecting 1 million high-quality reads, each carrying a distinct molecular identifier. Reads sharing molecular identifiers were discarded rather than binned into consensus sequences. MiTCR, run with a Q25 quality threshold and the strictest error-elimination algorithm, handled CDR3 identification, clonotype clustering and error correction. Lower-bound total TCR beta diversity was estimated with a nonparametric unseen species model using Euler transformation. TCRdb reran the public reads through fastp at Q25 and MiXCR, keeping productive beta chains. Rows are unified per CDR3 protein, each entry keeping the most common DNA and genes. These V and J calls rely on TCRdb rather than the paper's analysis. The table for this sample lists 650,000 to 900,000 distinct CDR3 sequences; less than 80% of them were counted only once. Of the sample, 25% to 35% falls within the top ten clones.

The sequence is built from TRBV15 and TRBJ2-1; TRBD1 matches 9 bases in the middle. The TCR originated in a young man in good health. The sequenced sample consisted of blood. The DNA sequence reads TGTGCCACCAGTACTGGGACAGGGATCTTTGATGAGCAGTTCTTC. Translation gives CATSTGTGIFDEQFF.